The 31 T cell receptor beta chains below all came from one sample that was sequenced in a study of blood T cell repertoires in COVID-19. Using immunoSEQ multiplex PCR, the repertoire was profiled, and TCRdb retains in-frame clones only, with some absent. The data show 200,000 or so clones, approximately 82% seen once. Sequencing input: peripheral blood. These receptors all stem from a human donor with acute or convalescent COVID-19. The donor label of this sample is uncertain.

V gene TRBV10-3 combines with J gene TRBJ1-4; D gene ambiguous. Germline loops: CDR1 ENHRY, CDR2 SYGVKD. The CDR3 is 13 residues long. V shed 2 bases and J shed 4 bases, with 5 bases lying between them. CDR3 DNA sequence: TGTGCCATCAGTGAGACACGTAATGAAAAACTGTTTTTT. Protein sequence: CAISETRNEKLFF.

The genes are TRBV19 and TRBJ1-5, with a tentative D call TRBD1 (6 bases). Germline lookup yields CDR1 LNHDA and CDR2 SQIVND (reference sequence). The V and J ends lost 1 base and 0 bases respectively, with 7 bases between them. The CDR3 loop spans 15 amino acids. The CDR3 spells CASSIGQDSNQPQHF. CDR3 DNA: TGTGCCAGTAGTATAGGACAGGATAGCAATCAGCCCCAGCATTTT. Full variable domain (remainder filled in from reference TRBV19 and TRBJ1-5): DGGITQSPKYLFRKEGQNVTLSCEQNLNHDAMYWYRQDPGQGLRLIYYSQIVNDFQKGDIAEGYSVSREKKESFPLTVTSAQKNPTAFYLCASSIGQDSNQPQHFGDGTRLSIL.

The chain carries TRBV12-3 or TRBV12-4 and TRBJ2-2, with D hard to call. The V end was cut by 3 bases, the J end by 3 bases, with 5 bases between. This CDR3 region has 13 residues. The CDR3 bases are TGTGCCAGCAGTTTCAGTGACACCGGGGAGCTGTTTTTT. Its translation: CASSFSDTGELFF.

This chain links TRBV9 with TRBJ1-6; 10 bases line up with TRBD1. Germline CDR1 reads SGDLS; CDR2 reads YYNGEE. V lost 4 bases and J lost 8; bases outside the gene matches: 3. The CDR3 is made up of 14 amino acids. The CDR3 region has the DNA TGTGCCAGCAGCTACGACAGGGGGCATTCACCCCTCCACTTT. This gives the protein CASSYDRGHSPLHF.

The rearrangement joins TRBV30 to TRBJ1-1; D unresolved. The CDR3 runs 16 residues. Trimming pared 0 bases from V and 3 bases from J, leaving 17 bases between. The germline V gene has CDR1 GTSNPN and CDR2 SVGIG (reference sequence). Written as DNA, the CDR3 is TGTGCCTGGAGTGTTTCCCGTTACCCAGTGGACACTGAAGCTTTCTTT. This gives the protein CAWSVSRYPVDTEAFF.

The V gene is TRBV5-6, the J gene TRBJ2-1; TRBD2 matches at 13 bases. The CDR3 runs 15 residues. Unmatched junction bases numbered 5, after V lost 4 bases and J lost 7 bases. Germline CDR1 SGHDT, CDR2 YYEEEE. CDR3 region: CASSPGLAGKNEQFF. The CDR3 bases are TGTGCCAGCAGCCCGGGACTAGCGGGAAAGAATGAGCAGTTCTTC.

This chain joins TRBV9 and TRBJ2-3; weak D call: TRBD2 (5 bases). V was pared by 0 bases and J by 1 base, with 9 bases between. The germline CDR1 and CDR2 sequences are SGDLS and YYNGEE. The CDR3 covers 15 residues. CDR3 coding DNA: TGTGCCAGCAGCGTAGCCGGTAGCGGCACAGATACGCAGTATTTT. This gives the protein CASSVAGSGTDTQYF.

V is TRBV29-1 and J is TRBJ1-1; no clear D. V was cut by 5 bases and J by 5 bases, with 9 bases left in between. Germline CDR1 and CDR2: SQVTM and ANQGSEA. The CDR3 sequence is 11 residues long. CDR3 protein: CSVRAVTEAFF. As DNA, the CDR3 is TGCAGCGTTCGTGCAGTAACTGAAGCTTTCTTT. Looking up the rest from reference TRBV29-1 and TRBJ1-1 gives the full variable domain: SAVISQKPSRDICQRGTSLTIQCQVDSQVTMMFWYRQQPGQSLTLIATANQGSEATYESGFVIDKFPISRPNLTFSTLTVSNMSPEDSSIYLCSVRAVTEAFFGQGTRLTVV.

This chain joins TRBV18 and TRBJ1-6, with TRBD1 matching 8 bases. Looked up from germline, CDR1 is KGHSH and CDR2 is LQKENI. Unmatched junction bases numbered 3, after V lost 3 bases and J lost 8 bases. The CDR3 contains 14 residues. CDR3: CASSPAQGDSPLHF. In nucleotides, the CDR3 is TGTGCCAGCTCACCGGCACAGGGGGATTCACCCCTCCACTTT.

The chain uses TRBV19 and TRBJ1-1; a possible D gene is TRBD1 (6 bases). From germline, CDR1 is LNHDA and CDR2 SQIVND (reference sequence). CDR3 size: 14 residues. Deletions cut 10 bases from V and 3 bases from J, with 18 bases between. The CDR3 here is CAIRRGGRDTEAFF. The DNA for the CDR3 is TGTGCCATCCGAAGGGGGGGGCGAGACACTGAAGCTTTCTTT.

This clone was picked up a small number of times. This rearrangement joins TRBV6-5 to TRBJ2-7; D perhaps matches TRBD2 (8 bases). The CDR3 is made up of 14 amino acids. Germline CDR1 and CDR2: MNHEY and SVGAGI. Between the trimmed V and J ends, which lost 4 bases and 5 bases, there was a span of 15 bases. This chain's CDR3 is CASSSGRGRDEQYF. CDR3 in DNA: TGTGCCAGCAGTTCCGGGAGGGGGCGGGACGAGCAGTACTTC.

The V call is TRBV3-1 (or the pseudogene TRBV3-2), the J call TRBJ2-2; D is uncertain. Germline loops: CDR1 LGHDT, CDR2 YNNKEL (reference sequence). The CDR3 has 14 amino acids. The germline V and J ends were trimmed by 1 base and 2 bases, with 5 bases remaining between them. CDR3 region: CASSQGTNTGELFF. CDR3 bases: TGTGCCAGCAGCCAAGGCACTAACACCGGGGAGCTGTTTTTT.

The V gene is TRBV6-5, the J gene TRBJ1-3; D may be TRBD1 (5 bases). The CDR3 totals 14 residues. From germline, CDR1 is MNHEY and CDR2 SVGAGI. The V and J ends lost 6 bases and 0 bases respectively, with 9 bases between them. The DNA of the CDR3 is TGTGCCAGCAGCGGACACAGCTCTGGAAACACCATATATTTT. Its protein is CASSGHSSGNTIYF.

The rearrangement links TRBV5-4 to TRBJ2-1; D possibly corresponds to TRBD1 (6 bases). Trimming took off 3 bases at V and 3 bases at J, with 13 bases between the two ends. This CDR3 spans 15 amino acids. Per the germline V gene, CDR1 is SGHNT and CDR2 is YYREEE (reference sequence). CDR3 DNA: TGTGCCAGCAGCTATGGGGGCGATATCTACAATGAGCAGTTCTTC. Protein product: CASSYGGDIYNEQFF.

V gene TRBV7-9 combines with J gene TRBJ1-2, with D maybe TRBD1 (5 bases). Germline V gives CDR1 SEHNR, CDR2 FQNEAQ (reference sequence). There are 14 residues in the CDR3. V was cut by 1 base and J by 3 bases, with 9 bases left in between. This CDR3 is CASSLVGAHYGYTF. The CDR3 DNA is TGTGCCAGCAGCTTAGTAGGGGCGCACTATGGCTACACCTTC.

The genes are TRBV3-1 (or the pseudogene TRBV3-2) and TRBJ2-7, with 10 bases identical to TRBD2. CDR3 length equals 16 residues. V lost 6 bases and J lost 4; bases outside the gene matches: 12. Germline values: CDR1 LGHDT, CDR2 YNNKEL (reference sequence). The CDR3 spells CASSRTSGGPFYEQYF. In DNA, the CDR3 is TGTGCCAGCAGTCGGACTAGCGGAGGACCATTTTACGAGCAGTACTTC.

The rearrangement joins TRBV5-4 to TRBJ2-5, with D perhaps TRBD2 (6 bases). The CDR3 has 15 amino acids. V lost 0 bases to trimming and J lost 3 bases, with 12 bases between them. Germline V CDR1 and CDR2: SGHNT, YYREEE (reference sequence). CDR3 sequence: CASSLGGIQKETQYF. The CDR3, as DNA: TGTGCCAGCAGCTTGGGCGGGATACAAAAAGAGACCCAGTACTTC. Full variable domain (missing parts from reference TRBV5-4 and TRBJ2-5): ETGVTQSPTHLIKTRGQQVTLRCSSQSGHNTVSWYQQALGQGPQFIFQYYREEENGRGNFPPRFSGLQFPNYSSELNVNALELDDSALYLCASSLGGIQKETQYFGPGTRLLVL.

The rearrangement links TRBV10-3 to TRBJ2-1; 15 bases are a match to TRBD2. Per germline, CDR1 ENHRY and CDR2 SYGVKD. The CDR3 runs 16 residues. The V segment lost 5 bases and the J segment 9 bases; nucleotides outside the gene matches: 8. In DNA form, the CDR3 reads TGTGCCATCAGTAAAGGACTAGCGGGAGGGCCAAGTGAGCAGTTCTTC. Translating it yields CAISKGLAGGPSEQFF.

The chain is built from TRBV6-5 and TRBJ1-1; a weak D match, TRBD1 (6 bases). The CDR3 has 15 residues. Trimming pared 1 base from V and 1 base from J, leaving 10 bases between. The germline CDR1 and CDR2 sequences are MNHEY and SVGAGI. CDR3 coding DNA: TGTGCCAGCAGTTACTGGGGGCGTCGGAACACTGAAGCTTTCTTT. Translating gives CASSYWGRRNTEAFF.

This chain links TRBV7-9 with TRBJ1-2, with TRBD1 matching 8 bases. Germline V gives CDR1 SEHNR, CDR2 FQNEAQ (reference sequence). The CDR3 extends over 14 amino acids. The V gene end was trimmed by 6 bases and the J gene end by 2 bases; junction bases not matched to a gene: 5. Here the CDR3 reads CASRAGQGNYGYTF. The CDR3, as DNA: TGTGCCAGCAGAGCCGGACAGGGCAACTATGGCTACACCTTC.

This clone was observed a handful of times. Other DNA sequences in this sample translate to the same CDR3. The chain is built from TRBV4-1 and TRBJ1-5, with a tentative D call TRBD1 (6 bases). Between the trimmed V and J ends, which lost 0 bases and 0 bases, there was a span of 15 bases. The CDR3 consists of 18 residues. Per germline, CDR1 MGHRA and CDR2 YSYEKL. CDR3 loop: CASSQEPLQGSSNQPQHF. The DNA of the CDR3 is TGCGCCAGCAGCCAAGAACCCCTACAGGGATCTAGCAATCAGCCCCAGCATTTT.

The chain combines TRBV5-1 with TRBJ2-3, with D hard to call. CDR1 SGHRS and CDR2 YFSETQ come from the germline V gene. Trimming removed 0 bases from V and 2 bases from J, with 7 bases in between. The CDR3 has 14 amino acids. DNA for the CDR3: TGCGCCAGCAGCTTGGAAGCTCTCACAGATACGCAGTATTTT. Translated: CASSLEALTDTQYF.

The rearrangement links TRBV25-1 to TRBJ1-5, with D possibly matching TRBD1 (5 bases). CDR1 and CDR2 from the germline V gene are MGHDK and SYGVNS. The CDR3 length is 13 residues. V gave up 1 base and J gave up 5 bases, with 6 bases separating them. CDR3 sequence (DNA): TGTGCCAGCAGTGAATGGGGGGATCAGCCCCAGCATTTT. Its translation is CASSEWGDQPQHF. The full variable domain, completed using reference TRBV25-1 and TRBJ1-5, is EADIYQTPRYLVIGTGKKITLECSQTMGHDKMYWYQQDPGMELHLIHYSYGVNSTEKGDLSSESTVSRIRTEHFPLTLESARPSHTSQYLCASSEWGDQPQHFGDGTRLSIL.

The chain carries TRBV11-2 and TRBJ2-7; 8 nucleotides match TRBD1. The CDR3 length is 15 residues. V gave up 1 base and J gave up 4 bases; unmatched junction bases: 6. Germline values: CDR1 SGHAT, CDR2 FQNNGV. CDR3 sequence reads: CASSLVGTGPYEQYF. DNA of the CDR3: TGTGCCAGCAGCTTAGTCGGGACAGGACCGTACGAGCAGTACTTC.

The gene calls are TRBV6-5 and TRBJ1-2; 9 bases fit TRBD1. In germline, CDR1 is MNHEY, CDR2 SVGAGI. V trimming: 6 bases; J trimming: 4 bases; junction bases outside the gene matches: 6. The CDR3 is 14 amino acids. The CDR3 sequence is CASRTGQGSYGYTF. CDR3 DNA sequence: TGTGCCAGCAGAACCGGACAGGGGAGCTATGGCTACACCTTC.

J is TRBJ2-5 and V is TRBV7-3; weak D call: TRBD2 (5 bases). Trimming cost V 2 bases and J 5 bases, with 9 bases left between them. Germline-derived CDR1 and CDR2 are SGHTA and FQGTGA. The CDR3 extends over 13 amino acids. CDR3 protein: CASSLELAETQYF. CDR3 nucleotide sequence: TGTGCCAGCAGCTTAGAATTAGCGGAGACCCAGTACTTC. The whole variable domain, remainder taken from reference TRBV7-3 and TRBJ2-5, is GAGVSQTPSNKVTEKGKYVELRCDPISGHTALYWYRQSLGQGPEFLIYFQGTGAADDSGLPNDRFFAVRPEGSVSTLKIQRTERGDSAVYLCASSLELAETQYFGPGTRLLVL.

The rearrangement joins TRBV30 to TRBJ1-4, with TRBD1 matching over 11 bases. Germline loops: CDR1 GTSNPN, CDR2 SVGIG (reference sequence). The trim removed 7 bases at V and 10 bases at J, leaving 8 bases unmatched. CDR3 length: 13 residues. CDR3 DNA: TGTGCCTCTTCGGACAGGGGGCTGGTAAAACTGTTTTTT. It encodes CASSDRGLVKLFF. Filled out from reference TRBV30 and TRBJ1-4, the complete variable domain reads SQTIHQWPATLVQPVGSPLSLECTVEGTSNPNLYWYRQAAGRGLQLLFYSVGIGQISSEVPQNLSASRPQDRQFILSSKKLLLSDSGFYLCASSDRGLVKLFFGSGTQLSVL.

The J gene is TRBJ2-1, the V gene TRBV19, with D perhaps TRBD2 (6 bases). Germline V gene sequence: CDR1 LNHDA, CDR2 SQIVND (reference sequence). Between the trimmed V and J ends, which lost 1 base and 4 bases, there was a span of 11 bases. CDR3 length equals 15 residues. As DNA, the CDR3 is TGTGCCAGTAGTATAGCCGGGGGAAGGTACAATGAGCAGTTCTTC. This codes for CASSIAGGRYNEQFF.

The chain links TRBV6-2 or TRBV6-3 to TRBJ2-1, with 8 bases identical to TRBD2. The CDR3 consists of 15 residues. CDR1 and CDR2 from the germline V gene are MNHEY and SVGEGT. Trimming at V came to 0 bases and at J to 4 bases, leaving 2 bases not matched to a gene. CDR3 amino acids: CASSYSSGDYNEQFF. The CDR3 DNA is TGTGCCAGCAGTTACTCTAGCGGGGATTACAATGAGCAGTTCTTC.

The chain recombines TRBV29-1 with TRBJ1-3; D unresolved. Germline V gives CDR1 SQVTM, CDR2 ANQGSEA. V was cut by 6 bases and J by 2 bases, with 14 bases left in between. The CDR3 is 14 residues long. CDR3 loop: CSVRSHKPGNTIYF. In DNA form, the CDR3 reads TGCAGCGTGAGGTCCCACAAGCCTGGAAACACCATATATTTT.

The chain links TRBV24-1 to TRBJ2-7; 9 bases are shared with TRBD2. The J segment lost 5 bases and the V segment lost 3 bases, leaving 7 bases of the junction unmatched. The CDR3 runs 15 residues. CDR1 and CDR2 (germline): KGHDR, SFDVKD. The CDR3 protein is CATSDALAGFHEQYF. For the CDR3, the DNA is TGTGCCACCAGTGATGCCCTAGCGGGATTCCACGAGCAGTACTTC.